This T cell receptor beta chain derives from a study of Ad26.COV2.S vaccination and SARS-CoV-2 variants. Generated by immunoSEQ multiplex PCR, the TCRdb table keeps only in-frame clones and is missing some. The table lists roughly 380,000 clones, around 86% of them singletons, with roughly 3.6% in the top ten. Germline V lookup: CDR1 SGHTA, CDR2 FQGNSA. The CDR3 extends over 16 amino acids. The J segment lost 2 bases and the V segment lost 3 bases, leaving 5 bases of the junction unmatched. With respect to this clone: Antigen: not known.

Broader study findings: The breadth of spike-specific CD8+ and CD4+ T cell responses after vaccination was reportedly substantial.

Treatment given: 15 to 20 received Ad26.COV2.S at low or high dose, single or two shots; 5 received placebo; per-sample allocation not given. Material that was analyzed had been drawn on day 63 after the first vaccine or placebo injection. Cohort 1b enrolled adults aged 18-55 years in Boston. This clonotype was obtained from a person aged 18-65 years who received the Ad26.COV2.S COVID-19 vaccine or a placebo. V usage is TRBV7-2 and J usage is TRBJ2-1; 9 nucleotides line up with TRBD2. Sequenced here: peripheral blood, sampled in a trial of Ad26.COV2.S vaccine versus placebo. The CDR3 reads CASSLLAGSPYNEQFF. The DNA of the CDR3 is TGTGCCAGCAGCTTGCTAGCGGGAAGCCCCTACAATGAGCAGTTCTTC.